A single sample is the source of the 21 T cell receptor beta chains below, sequenced in a study of T cell responses to AZD1222 COVID-19 vaccine. Sequencing used immunoSEQ multiplex PCR; TCRdb keeps in-frame clones, though not all of them. The sample holds 150,000 to 200,000 clones, about 90% seen once. The material was peripheral blood, obtained 28 days after the second AZD1222 dose. Receptor source: an adult who received the AZD1222 COVID-19 vaccine.

V and J are TRBV6-5 and TRBJ1-2, with D perhaps matching TRBD1 (5 bases). V was cut by 8 bases and J by 8 bases, with 18 bases left in between. CDR3 length: 13 residues. In germline, CDR1 is MNHEY, CDR2 SVGAGI. DNA of the CDR3: TGTGCCAGCCGACCTGGGGGACTAGGGGGCTACACCTTC. It yields the protein CASRPGGLGGYTF.

The chain carries TRBV28 and TRBJ2-1, with 8 nucleotides matching TRBD1. The CDR3 runs to 15 residues. V was clipped by 4 bases and J by 5 bases; unmatched bases: 7. The V gene's germline CDR1 is MDHEN and CDR2 SYDVKM. This CDR3 reads CASSSTGVGDNEQFF. DNA for the CDR3: TGTGCCAGCAGTTCGACAGGGGTCGGAGACAATGAGCAGTTCTTC.

The gene calls are TRBV11-2 and TRBJ1-3, with 11 bases aligning to TRBD1. Per germline, CDR1 SGHAT and CDR2 FQNNGV. This CDR3 is 14 amino acids long. With 4 bases clipped from V and 8 bases from J, the junction kept 4 bases outside the gene matches. Here the CDR3 DNA reads TGTGCCAGCAGCTGGACAGGGGGCATGGACACCATATATTTT. Protein: CASSWTGGMDTIYF.

CDR3: CASSLGQVYGYTF. The CDR3 region has the DNA TGTGCCAGCAGCTTAGGGCAGGTCTATGGCTACACCTTC. The gene calls are TRBV7-9 and TRBJ1-2; D call uncertain. The CDR3 is 13 amino acids. V was clipped by 1 base and J by 4 bases, with 7 bases between them. Germline V gives CDR1 SEHNR, CDR2 FQNEAQ (reference sequence).

The rearrangement links TRBV23-1 to TRBJ1-4; D not resolved. TRBV23-1 is identified as an open reading frame with a role that is uncertain. Trimming shortened V by 2 bases and J by 8 bases, and 12 bases separated the two germline ends. This CDR3 contains 14 residues. CDR3 residues: CASSQGPGSEKLFF. DNA of the CDR3: TGCGCCAGCAGTCAAGGCCCCGGGTCCGAAAAACTGTTTTTT.

The genes are TRBV28 and TRBJ1-2; weak D call: TRBD1 (6 bases). The V and J ends lost 7 bases and 8 bases respectively, with 20 bases between them. The CDR3 loop spans 14 amino acids. CDR1 is MDHEN and CDR2 is SYDVKM in the germline V gene. The CDR3 reads CASTPPVWGHGYTF. Here the CDR3 DNA reads TGTGCCAGCACCCCCCCCGTGTGGGGGCACGGCTACACCTTC.

The chain is built from TRBV27 and TRBJ2-7, with D perhaps TRBD1 or TRBD2 (5 bases each). The CDR3 totals 14 residues. In germline, CDR1 is MNHEY, CDR2 SMNVEV (reference sequence). Trimming cost V 7 bases and J 5 bases, with 18 bases left between them. The CDR3 loop is CASKTYPGTHEQYF. In DNA, the CDR3 is TGTGCCAGCAAAACTTACCCCGGGACCCACGAGCAGTACTTC.

This chain connects TRBV18 to TRBJ2-7, with TRBD1 matching over 9 bases. V dropped 5 bases and J dropped 1; count of bases not matched to a gene: 9. Looked up from germline, CDR1 is KGHSH and CDR2 is LQKENI. The CDR3 loop spans 16 amino acids. DNA of the CDR3: TGTGCCAGCTCATCGACACAGACAGGGGGGTCCTACGAGCAGTACTTC. It encodes CASSSTQTGGSYEQYF.

The chain employs TRBV2 and TRBJ2-2; 7 positions match TRBD1. This CDR3 spans 14 amino acids. CDR1 and CDR2 (germline): SNHLY, FYNNEI. With V trimmed by 7 bases and J by 6 bases, 8 bases remained unmatched. The DNA for the CDR3 is TGTGCCAGCACTCCTTTAGACAGGGCCGGGGAGCTGTTTTTT. Amino acid sequence: CASTPLDRAGELFF.

The chain joins TRBV7-9 to TRBJ1-2; D remains unclear. The CDR3 is 15 amino acids. Germline values: CDR1 SEHNR, CDR2 FQNEAQ (reference sequence). Trimming took 4 bases from V and 3 from J, leaving 15 bases between them. The DNA for the CDR3 is TGTGCCAGCAGCTACCCCGGGGTGGGAGACTATGGCTACACCTTC. This sequence encodes CASSYPGVGDYGYTF.

The rearrangement uses TRBV30 and TRBJ1-3; D is uncertain. CDR3 size: 15 residues. The V gene's germline CDR1 is GTSNPN and CDR2 SVGIG (reference sequence). The germline V and J ends were trimmed by 3 bases and 4 bases, with 16 bases remaining between them. The CDR3 sequence is CAWSVPGLGGNTIYF. The CDR3 coding sequence is TGTGCCTGGAGCGTTCCGGGTCTGGGGGGAAACACCATATATTTT.

In nucleotides, the CDR3 is TGTGCCAGCAGCCAAGGGCCCCTGGGGCAGGGGACCTCGCGGGGCTATGGCTACACCTTC. It translates to CASSQGPLGQGTSRGYGYTF. This chain joins TRBV14 and TRBJ1-2, with D maybe TRBD1 (6 bases). Germline lookup yields CDR1 SGHDN and CDR2 FVKESK. Trimming removed 1 base at V and 4 bases at J, with 28 bases between. The CDR3 extends over 20 amino acids.

The rearrangement links TRBV13 to TRBJ2-7; D may be TRBD2 (5 bases). V lost 1 base and J lost 6, with 16 bases in between. Germline V gives CDR1 PRHDT, CDR2 FYEKMQ (reference sequence). The CDR3 has 15 amino acids. CDR3 in amino acids: CASSLVPSTEGEQYF. For the CDR3, the DNA is TGTGCCAGCAGCTTAGTTCCCTCCACCGAGGGCGAGCAGTACTTC.

This sequence joins TRBV4-2 and TRBJ1-1; D gene uncertain. V gave up 0 bases and J gave up 2 bases, with 7 bases separating them. CDR1 is LGHNA and CDR2 is YNFKEQ in the germline V gene. The CDR3 is 14 residues long. The CDR3 DNA follows: TGTGCCAGCAGCCAAGAACTCCGAAACACTGAAGCTTTCTTT. This sequence encodes CASSQELRNTEAFF.

The chain recombines TRBV6-1 with TRBJ1-1; D ambiguous. The V end was cut by 1 base, the J end by 0 bases, with 6 bases between. The germline CDR1 and CDR2 sequences are MNHNS and SASEGT. This CDR3 region has 14 residues. This CDR3 is CASSEVGMNTEAFF. CDR3 DNA sequence: TGTGCCAGCAGTGAAGTAGGAATGAACACTGAAGCTTTCTTT.

This clone was detected a few times. This chain joins TRBV7-2 and TRBJ2-3; D possibly corresponds to TRBD2 (6 bases). Looked up from germline, CDR1 is SGHTA and CDR2 is FQGNSA. Deletions cut 5 bases from V and 6 bases from J, with 21 bases between. CDR3 length equals 16 residues. In DNA, the CDR3 is TGTGCCAGCAGCCCTACCCAACTAGCATGGTTGGATACGCAGTATTTT. Encoded protein: CASSPTQLAWLDTQYF.

As to this clone: In the same sample, other DNA sequences code for this CDR3. The J gene is TRBJ2-7, the V gene TRBV19, with 7 bases that match TRBD2. V dropped 1 base and J dropped 0; count of bases not matched to a gene: 3. The CDR3 is 15 amino acids. Germline V lookup: CDR1 LNHDA, CDR2 SQIVND (reference sequence). The CDR3 reads CASSIGGGSSYEQYF. The CDR3 bases are TGTGCCAGTAGTATAGGAGGCGGGAGCTCCTACGAGCAGTACTTC.

V and J are TRBV12-3 or TRBV12-4 and TRBJ2-7, with 7 bases matching TRBD1. J gave up 6 bases and V 6 bases, and 5 bases lay outside the gene matches. This CDR3 comprises 12 residues. The CDR3 loop reads CASSRTGSEQYF. The DNA of the CDR3 is TGTGCCAGCAGCCGGACAGGCTCCGAGCAGTACTTC.

This chain links TRBV6-2 or TRBV6-3 with TRBJ1-2; D may be TRBD1 (5 bases). The CDR3 loop spans 12 amino acids. Germline V gene data show CDR1 as MNHEY and CDR2 as SVGEGT. The V end lost 2 bases, the J end lost 8 bases, and 9 bases lay between the germline ends. CDR3 protein: CASSYRGAGYTF. The CDR3 DNA reads TGTGCCAGCAGTTACAGGGGTGCGGGCTACACCTTC.

This clone has a single count. The J gene is TRBJ2-7, the V gene TRBV10-3, with 9 positions matching TRBD1. Germline-derived CDR1 and CDR2 are ENHRY and SYGVKD. CDR3 length: 13 amino acids. J was trimmed by 7 bases and V by 2 bases; bases with no gene match: 3. This chain's CDR3 is CAISETGGNEQYF. The CDR3 nucleotides are TGTGCCATCAGTGAGACAGGGGGCAATGAGCAGTACTTC.

This sequence joins TRBV19 and TRBJ2-3; 9 bases match TRBD1. Germline V gene lookup returns CDR1 LNHDA and CDR2 SQIVND (reference sequence). The CDR3 covers 15 residues. Trimming cost V 5 bases and J 1 base; bases outside gene matches: 4. CDR3 DNA: TGTGCCAGTAGTTTGGGACAGGGAGGCACAGATACGCAGTATTTT. This sequence encodes CASSLGQGGTDTQYF.